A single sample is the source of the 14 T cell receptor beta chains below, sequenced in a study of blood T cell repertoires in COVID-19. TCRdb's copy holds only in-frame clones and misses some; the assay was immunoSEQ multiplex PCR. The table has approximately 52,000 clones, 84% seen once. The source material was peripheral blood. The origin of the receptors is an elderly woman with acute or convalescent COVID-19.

The CDR3 loop is CAWRLTGNEQYF. DNA for the CDR3: TGTGCCTGGAGGTTAACAGGGAACGAGCAGTACTTC. The chain couples TRBV30 to TRBJ2-7, with D maybe TRBD1 (6 bases). From germline, CDR1 is GTSNPN and CDR2 SVGIG (reference sequence). The CDR3 has 12 residues. Between the trimmed V and J ends, which lost 3 bases and 5 bases, there was a span of 11 bases.

The CDR3 DNA sequence: TGTGCCAGCAGCACGGGACAGGGATCGTGGACTGAAGCTTTCTTT. This translates into CASSTGQGSWTEAFF. The genes are TRBV11-2 and TRBJ1-1, with 9 bases that match TRBD1. The trim removed 5 bases at V and 5 bases at J, leaving 9 bases unmatched. The CDR3 is 15 amino acids. Germline assignment: CDR1 SGHAT and CDR2 FQNNGV.

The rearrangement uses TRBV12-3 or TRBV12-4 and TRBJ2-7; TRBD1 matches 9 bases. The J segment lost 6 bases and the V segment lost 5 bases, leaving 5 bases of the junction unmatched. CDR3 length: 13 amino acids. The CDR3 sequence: CASSGTGSSEQYF. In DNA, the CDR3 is TGTGCCAGCAGTGGGACAGGGTCCAGCGAGCAGTACTTC.

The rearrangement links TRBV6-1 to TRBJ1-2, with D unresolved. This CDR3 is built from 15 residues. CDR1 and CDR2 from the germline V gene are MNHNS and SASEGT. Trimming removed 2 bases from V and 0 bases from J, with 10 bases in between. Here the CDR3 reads CASSEPPGSNYGYTF. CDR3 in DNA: TGTGCCAGCAGTGAACCTCCAGGCTCTAACTATGGCTACACCTTC.

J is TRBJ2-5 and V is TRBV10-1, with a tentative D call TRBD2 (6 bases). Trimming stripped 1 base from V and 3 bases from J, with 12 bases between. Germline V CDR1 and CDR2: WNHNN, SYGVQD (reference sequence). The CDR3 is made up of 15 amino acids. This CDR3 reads CASSEWSGGKETQYF. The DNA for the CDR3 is TGCGCCAGCAGTGAGTGGAGTGGAGGGAAAGAGACCCAGTACTTC.

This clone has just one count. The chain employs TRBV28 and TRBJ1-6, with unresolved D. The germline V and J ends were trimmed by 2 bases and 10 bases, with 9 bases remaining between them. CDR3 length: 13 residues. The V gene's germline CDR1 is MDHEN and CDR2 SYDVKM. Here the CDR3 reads CASSLPPRSPLHF. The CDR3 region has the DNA TGTGCCAGCAGTTTACCTCCTCGGTCACCCCTCCACTTT. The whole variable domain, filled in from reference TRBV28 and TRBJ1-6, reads DVKVTQSSRYLVKRTGEKVFLECVQDMDHENMFWYRQDPGLGLRLIYFSYDVKMKEKGDIPEGYSVSREKKERFSLILESASTNQTSMYLCASSLPPRSPLHFGNGTRLTVT.

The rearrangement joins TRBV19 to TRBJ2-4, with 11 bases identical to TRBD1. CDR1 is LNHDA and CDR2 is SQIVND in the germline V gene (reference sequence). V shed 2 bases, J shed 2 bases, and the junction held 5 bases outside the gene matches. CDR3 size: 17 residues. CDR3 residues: CASSIMDRGRPKNIQYF. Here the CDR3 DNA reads TGTGCCAGTAGTATAATGGACAGGGGGCGACCCAAAAACATTCAGTACTTC.

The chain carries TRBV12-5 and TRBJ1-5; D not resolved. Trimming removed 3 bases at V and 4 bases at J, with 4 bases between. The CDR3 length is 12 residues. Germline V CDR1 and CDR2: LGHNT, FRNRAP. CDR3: CASGLQNQPQHF. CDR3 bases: TGTGCTAGTGGTTTACAAAATCAGCCCCAGCATTTT. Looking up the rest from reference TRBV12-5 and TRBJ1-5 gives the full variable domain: DARVTQTPRHKVTEMGQEVTMRCQPILGHNTVFWYRQTMMQGLELLAYFRNRAPLDDSGMPKDRFSAEMPDATLATLKIQPSEPRDSAVYFCASGLQNQPQHFGDGTRLSIL.

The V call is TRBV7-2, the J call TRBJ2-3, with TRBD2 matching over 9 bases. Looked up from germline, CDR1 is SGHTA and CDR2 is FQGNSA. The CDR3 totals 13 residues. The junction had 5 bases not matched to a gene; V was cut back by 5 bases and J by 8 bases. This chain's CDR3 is CASSVSGGGTQYF. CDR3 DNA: TGTGCCAGCAGCGTTAGCGGGGGAGGTACGCAGTATTTT.

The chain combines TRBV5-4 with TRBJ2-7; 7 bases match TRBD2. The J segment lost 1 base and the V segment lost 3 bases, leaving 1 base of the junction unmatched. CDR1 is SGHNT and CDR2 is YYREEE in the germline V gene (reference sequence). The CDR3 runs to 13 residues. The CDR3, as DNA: TGTGCCAGCAGCTGGGGGGGATCCTACGAGCAGTACTTC. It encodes CASSWGGSYEQYF.

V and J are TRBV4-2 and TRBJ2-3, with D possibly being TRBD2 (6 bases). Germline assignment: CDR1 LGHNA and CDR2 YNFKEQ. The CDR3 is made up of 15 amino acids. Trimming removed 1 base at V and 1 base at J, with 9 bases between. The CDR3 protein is CASSQAASGTDTQYF. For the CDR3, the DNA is TGTGCCAGCAGCCAAGCTGCTAGCGGCACAGATACGCAGTATTTT.

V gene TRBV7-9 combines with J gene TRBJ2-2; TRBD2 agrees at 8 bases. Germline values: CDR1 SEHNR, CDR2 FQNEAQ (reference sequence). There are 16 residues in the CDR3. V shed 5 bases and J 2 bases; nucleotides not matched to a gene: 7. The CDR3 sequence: CASSTRTSYNTGELFF. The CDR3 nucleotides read TGTGCCAGCAGCACCAGGACTAGCTATAACACCGGGGAGCTGTTTTTT.

CDR3 bases: TGTGCCAGCAGCCCGGGAGATTCTGGAAACACCATATATTTT. It encodes CASSPGDSGNTIYF. The chain has TRBV5-8 and TRBJ1-3; D gene unclear. The CDR3 loop spans 14 amino acids. Germline V gene data show CDR1 as SGHTS and CDR2 as YDEGEE. Trimming removed 4 bases at V and 1 base at J, with 9 bases between.

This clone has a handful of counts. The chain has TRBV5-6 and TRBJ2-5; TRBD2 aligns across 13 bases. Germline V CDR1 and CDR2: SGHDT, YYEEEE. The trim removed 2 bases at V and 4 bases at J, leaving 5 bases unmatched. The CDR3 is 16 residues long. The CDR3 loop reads CASSFRTSGGRETQYF. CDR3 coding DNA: TGTGCCAGCAGCTTCAGGACTAGCGGGGGAAGAGAGACCCAGTACTTC.